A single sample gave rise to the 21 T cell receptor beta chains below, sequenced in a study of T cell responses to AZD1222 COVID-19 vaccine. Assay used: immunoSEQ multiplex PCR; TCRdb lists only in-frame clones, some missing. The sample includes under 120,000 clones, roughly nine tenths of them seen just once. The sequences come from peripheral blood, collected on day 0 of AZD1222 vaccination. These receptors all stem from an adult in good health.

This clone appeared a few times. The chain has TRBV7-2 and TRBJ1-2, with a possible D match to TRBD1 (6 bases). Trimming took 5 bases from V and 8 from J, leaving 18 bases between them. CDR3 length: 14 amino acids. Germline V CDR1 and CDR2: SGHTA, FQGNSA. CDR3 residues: CASSPRAGGGGYTF. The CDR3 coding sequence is TGTGCCAGCAGCCCCCGGGCGGGGGGCGGCGGCTACACCTTC.

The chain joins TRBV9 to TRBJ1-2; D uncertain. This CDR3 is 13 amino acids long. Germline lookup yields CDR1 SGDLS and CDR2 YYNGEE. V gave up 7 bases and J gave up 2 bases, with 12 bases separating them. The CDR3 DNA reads TGTGCCAGCGCCGGACTGATGAACTATGGCTACACCTTC. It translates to CASAGLMNYGYTF. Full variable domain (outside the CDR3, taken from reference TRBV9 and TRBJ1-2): DSGVTQTPKHLITATGQRVTLRCSPRSGDLSVYWYQQSLDQGLQFLIQYYNGEERAKGNILERFSAQQFPDLHSELNLSSLELGDSALYFCASAGLMNYGYTFGSGTRLTVV.

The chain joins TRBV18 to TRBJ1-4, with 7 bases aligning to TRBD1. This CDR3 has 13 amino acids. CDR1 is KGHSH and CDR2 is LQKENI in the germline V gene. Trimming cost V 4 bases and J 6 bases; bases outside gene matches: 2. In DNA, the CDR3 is TGTGCCAGCTCACGAACAGGGGATGAAAAACTGTTTTTT. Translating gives CASSRTGDEKLFF.

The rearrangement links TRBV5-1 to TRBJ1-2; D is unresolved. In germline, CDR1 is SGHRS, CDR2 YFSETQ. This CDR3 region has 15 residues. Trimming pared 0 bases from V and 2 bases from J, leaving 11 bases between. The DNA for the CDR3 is TGCGCCAGCAGCTTGGGACAAAACACCAACTATGGCTACACCTTC. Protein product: CASSLGQNTNYGYTF.

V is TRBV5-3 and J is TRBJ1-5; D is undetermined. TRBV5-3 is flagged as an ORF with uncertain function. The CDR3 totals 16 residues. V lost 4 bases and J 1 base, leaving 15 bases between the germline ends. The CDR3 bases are TGTGCCAGAAGCGCGGCTGAGGTTATGAGCAATCAGCCCCAGCATTTT. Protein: CARSAAEVMSNQPQHF.

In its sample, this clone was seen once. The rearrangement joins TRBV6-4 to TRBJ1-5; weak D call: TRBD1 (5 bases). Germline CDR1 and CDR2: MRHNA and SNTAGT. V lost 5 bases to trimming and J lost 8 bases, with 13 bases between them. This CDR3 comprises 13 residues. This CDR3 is CASSFQGGEPQHF. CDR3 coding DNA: TGTGCCAGCAGTTTTCAGGGAGGGGAGCCCCAGCATTTT.

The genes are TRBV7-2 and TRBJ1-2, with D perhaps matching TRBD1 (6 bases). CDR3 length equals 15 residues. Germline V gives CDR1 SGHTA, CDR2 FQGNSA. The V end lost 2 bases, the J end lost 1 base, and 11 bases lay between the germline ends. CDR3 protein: CASSLIGTINYGYTF. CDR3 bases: TGTGCCAGCAGCTTAATCGGGACAATTAACTATGGCTACACCTTC.

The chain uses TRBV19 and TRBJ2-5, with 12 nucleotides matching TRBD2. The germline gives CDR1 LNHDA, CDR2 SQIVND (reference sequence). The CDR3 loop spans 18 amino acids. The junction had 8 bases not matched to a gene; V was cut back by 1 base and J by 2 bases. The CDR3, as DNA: TGTGCCAGTAGTATAGCTAGCGGGGGGGCCTTAAAACAAGAGACCCAGTACTTC. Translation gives CASSIASGGALKQETQYF.

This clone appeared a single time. The chain's CDR3 is CASSLLGTNSPLHF. As DNA, the CDR3 is TGTGCCAGCAGCTTATTGGGCACCAATTCACCCCTCCACTTT. The rearrangement links TRBV7-3 to TRBJ1-6, with no clear D. Germline CDR1 SGHTA, CDR2 FQGTGA. V was shortened by 2 bases and J by 7 bases, with 9 bases between the two germline ends. There are 14 residues in the CDR3. Full variable domain (remainder filled in from reference TRBV7-3 and TRBJ1-6): GAGVSQTPSNKVTEKGKYVELRCDPISGHTALYWYRQSLGQGPEFLIYFQGTGAADDSGLPNDRFFAVRPEGSVSTLKIQRTERGDSAVYLCASSLLGTNSPLHFGNGTRLTVT.

Here the CDR3 DNA reads TGTGCCAGCAGCTTGCTGGATGGGGATGAGCAGTTCTTC. Its protein is CASSLLDGDEQFF. The J gene is TRBJ2-1, the V gene TRBV5-6; D remains unclear. Germline V gene lookup returns CDR1 SGHDT and CDR2 YYEEEE. Trimming removed 1 base at V and 8 bases at J, with 10 bases between. The CDR3 is 13 amino acids.

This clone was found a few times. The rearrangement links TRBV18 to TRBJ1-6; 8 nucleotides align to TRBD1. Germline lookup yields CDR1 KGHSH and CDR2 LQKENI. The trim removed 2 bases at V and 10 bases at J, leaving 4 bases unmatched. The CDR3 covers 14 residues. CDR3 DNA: TGTGCCAGCTCACCAGGACAGGGTGTGTCACCCCTCCACTTT. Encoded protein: CASSPGQGVSPLHF.

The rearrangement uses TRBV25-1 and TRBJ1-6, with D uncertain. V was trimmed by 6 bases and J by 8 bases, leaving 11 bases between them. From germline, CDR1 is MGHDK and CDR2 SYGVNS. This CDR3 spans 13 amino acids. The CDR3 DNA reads TGTGCCAGCAGACTCGGTCAGGATTCACCCCTCCACTTT. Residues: CASRLGQDSPLHF.

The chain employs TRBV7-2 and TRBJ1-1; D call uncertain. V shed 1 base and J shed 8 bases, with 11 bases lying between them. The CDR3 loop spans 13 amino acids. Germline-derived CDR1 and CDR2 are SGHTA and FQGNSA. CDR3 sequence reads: CASSLGADREAFF. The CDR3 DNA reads TGTGCCAGCAGCTTAGGGGCAGATCGGGAAGCTTTCTTT.

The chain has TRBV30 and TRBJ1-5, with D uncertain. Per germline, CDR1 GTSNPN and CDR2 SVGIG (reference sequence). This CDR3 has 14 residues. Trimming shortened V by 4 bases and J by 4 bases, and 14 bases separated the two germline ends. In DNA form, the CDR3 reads TGTGCCTGGACCGTTAACCATGGGAATCAGCCCCAGCATTTT. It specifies CAWTVNHGNQPQHF.

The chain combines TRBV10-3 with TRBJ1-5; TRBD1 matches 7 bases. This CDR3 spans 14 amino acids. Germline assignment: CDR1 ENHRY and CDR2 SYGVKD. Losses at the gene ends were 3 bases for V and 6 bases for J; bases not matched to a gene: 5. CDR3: CAISDPTGSQPQHF. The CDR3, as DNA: TGTGCCATCAGTGACCCGACAGGGAGTCAGCCCCAGCATTTT.

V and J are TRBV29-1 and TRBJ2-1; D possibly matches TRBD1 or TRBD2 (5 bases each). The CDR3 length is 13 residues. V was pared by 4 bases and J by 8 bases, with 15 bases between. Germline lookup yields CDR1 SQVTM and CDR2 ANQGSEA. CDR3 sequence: CSVARALRDEQFF. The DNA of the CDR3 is TGCAGCGTTGCCAGGGCTCTGAGGGATGAGCAGTTCTTC.

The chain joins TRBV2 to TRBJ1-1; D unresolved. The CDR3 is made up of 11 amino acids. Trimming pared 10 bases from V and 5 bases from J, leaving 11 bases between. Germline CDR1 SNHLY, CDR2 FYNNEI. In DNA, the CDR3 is TGTGCCAACATTGCCGGGACTGAAGCTTTCTTT. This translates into CANIAGTEAFF.

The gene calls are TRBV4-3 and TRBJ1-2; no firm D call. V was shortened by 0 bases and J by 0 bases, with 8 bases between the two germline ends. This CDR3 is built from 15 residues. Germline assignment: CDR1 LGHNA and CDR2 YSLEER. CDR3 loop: CASSQDYNSNYGYTF. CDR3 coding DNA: TGCGCCAGCAGCCAAGATTATAACTCTAACTATGGCTACACCTTC.

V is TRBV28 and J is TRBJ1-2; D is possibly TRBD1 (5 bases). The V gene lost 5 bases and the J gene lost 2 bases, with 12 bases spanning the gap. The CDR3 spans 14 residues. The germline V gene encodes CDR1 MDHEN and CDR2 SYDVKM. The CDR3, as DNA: TGTGCCAGCAGTATCCATCAGGGAAACTATGGCTACACCTTC. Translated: CASSIHQGNYGYTF.

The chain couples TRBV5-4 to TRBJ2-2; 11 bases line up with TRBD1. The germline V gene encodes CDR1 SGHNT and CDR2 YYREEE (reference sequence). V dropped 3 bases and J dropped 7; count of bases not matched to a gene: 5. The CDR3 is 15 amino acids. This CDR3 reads CASSSRTGGNGELFF. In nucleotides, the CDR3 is TGTGCCAGCAGCTCGAGGACAGGGGGCAACGGGGAGCTGTTTTTT.

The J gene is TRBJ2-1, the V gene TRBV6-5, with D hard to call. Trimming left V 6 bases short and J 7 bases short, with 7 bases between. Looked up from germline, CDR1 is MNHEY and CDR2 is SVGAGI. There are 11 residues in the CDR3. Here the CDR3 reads CASRRSNEQFF. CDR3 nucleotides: TGTGCCAGCAGGAGGAGTAATGAGCAGTTCTTC.